This T cell receptor beta chain was observed in a study of identical twins. Whole-study findings and limits: The more abundant beta clonotypes in cord blood had fewer insertions, and memory repertoires did not show this.

TCRdb recomputed calls from the 5' RACE reads with MiXCR, one row per CDR3 protein. This table holds about 900,000 distinct CDR3 sequences, around 12% found once. Points on this clonotype: The antigen remains undetermined.

Germline CDR1 reads MGHDK; CDR2 reads SYGVNS. V dropped 5 bases and J dropped 5; count of bases not matched to a gene: 16. CDR3 length: 18 amino acids. In addition, the sample was reused for a study of yellow fever vaccine responses in identical twins.

Material for sequencing was PBMCs. This sequence joins TRBV25-1 and TRBJ2-1, with 9 bases lining up with TRBD1. This clonotype was sampled from a woman aged 18-29 years in good health. The CDR3 protein is CASSYQWGRQGGHNEQFF. The CDR3 DNA sequence: TGTGCCAGCAGTTATCAGTGGGGCCGACAGGGGGGCCACAATGAGCAGTTCTTC. The entire variable domain, with the rest obtained from reference TRBV25-1 and TRBJ2-1, is as follows: EADIYQTPRYLVIGTGKKITLECSQTMGHDKMYWYQQDPGMELHLIHYSYGVNSTEKGDLSSESTVSRIRTEHFPLTLESARPSHTSQYLCASSYQWGRQGGHNEQFFGPGTRLTVL.